Presented here are 7 T cell receptor beta chains from one specimen sequenced in a study of T cell responses to AZD1222 COVID-19 vaccine. Sequencing was performed with immunoSEQ multiplex PCR; in TCRdb, only in-frame clones are kept and a portion is missing. The table has about 110,000 clones, around 90% seen once; the top ten hold 3.1%. The specimen was peripheral blood, collected on day 0 of MenACWY control vaccination. These receptor sequences come from an adult in good health.

The chain has TRBV7-9 and TRBJ2-7; 9 nucleotides agree with TRBD1. The CDR3 runs to 15 residues. The V and J ends lost 2 bases and 3 bases, in that order; junction bases with no gene match: 5. CDR1 and CDR2 from the germline V gene are SEHNR and FQNEAQ (reference sequence). CDR3 bases: TGTGCCAGCAGCTTATGGACAGGGGTGAGCTACGAGCAGTACTTC. Its protein is CASSLWTGVSYEQYF. The variable domain in full, completed from reference TRBV7-9 and TRBJ2-7, reads DTGVSQNPRHKITKRGQNVTFRCDPISEHNRLYWYRQTLGQGPEFLTYFQNEAQLEKSRLLSDRFSAERPKGSFSTLEIQRTEQGDSAMYLCASSLWTGVSYEQYFGPGTRLTVT.

This chain uses TRBV5-6 with TRBJ1-3; 7 bases align to TRBD1. The germline CDR1 and CDR2 sequences are SGHDT and YYEEEE. The CDR3 spans 14 residues. The J segment lost 4 bases and the V segment lost 4 bases, leaving 5 bases of the junction unmatched. In DNA, the CDR3 is TGTGCCAGCAGCCAAACAGGGGTCGGAAACACCATATATTTT. It yields the protein CASSQTGVGNTIYF.

The J gene is TRBJ1-5, the V gene TRBV10-2, with TRBD1 as a possible D gene (5 bases). CDR3 length: 16 amino acids. V lost 5 bases and J 4 bases, leaving 18 bases between the germline ends. Per the germline V gene, CDR1 is WSHSY and CDR2 is SAAADI. The CDR3 nucleotides are TGCGCCAGCAGTCCAACCAGGGCAGGGAGGAATCAGCCCCAGCATTTT. As protein: CASSPTRAGRNQPQHF.

The CDR3 DNA is TGTGCCAGCAGCTTGGCCTGGGGTCAGGATGGCTACACCTTC. Amino acids: CASSLAWGQDGYTF. The V gene is TRBV5-4, the J gene TRBJ1-2; D is undetermined. This CDR3 has 14 residues. The germline V and J ends were trimmed by 0 bases and 6 bases, with 12 bases remaining between them. CDR1 is SGHNT, CDR2 YYREEE, per germline (reference sequence).

The chain has TRBV6-5 and TRBJ1-5; D unresolved. The V end lost 7 bases, the J end lost 0 bases, and 13 bases lay between the germline ends. The CDR3 totals 15 residues. Germline V lookup: CDR1 MNHEY, CDR2 SVGAGI. CDR3 in amino acids: CASKRSVYSNQPQHF. CDR3 sequence (DNA): TGTGCCAGCAAGAGAAGCGTCTATAGCAATCAGCCCCAGCATTTT.

The chain links TRBV5-5 to TRBJ1-1; D call uncertain. There are 13 residues in the CDR3. Germline lookup yields CDR1 SGHKS and CDR2 YYEKEE (reference sequence). With 0 bases removed from V and 4 bases from J, the gap between germline ends came to 7 bases. CDR3 sequence (DNA): TGTGCCAGCAGCTTGGTGGCCAGCACTGAAGCTTTCTTT. It yields the protein CASSLVASTEAFF.

The rearrangement links TRBV24-1 to TRBJ1-2; tentative D call: TRBD1 (5 bases). Germline V gene data show CDR1 as KGHDR and CDR2 as SFDVKD. The CDR3 consists of 12 residues. The V end lost 3 bases, the J end lost 9 bases, and 10 bases lay between the germline ends. CDR3 in DNA: TGTGCCACCAGTGATAATGGGGCCAGCTACACCTTC. Encoded protein: CATSDNGASYTF.